This T cell receptor beta chain was retrieved from a study of T cell responses to AZD1222 COVID-19 vaccine. Study findings and constraints: The donor cohort was predominantly white British with a female majority, and clonal diversity may have been underestimated.

Assay: immunoSEQ multiplex PCR; the TCRdb copy retains only in-frame clones and omits some. The profile covers 90,000 to 120,000 clones, with roughly 87% appearing a single time and approximately 4.3% taken by the ten largest. V lost 2 bases and J 7 bases, leaving 9 bases between the germline ends. Per the germline V gene, CDR1 is WNHNN and CDR2 is SYGVQD (reference sequence). The CDR3 length is 13 residues. This clone was detected only a few times. As yet, its antigen is unknown. Sequenced here: peripheral blood, sampled on day 0 of AZD1222 vaccination. The sequence was obtained from an adult in good health. J is TRBJ2-1 and V is TRBV10-1; D is perhaps TRBD2 (5 bases). In nucleotides, the CDR3 is TGCGCCAGCAGTGAGGGGAGTGTAAATGAGCAGTTCTTC. It yields the protein CASSEGSVNEQFF.